This T cell receptor delta chain comes out of a study of delta chains in infants with herpesvirus infections. Gamma-chain- and delta-chain-specific primers converted PBMC RNA into TCR cDNA. With CATT, TCRdb re-called clones from the RT-PCR reads. Here the sample spans under 1,500 delta-chain clones, around 35% being singletons. Germline assignment: CDR1 TSWWSYY and CDR2 QGS. This CDR3 has 16 residues. V lost 3 bases to trimming and J lost 0 bases, with 14 bases between them. Study observations and caveats: The public clonotype appeared only at the first post-infection time point.

By frequency in the sample, this clone is medium-sized. The target antigen is unknown. The source is a human donor who was a Ugandan infant, either HIV-exposed or HIV-unexposed (not recorded which). V usage is TRDV1 and J usage is TRDJ1, with D perhaps TRDD3 (6 bases). The sequencing here drew on peripheral blood, taken at time point 2 of longitudinal follow-up. As DNA, the CDR3 is TGTGCTCTTGGGGACCATTTAAGGGGATACACCGATAAACTCATCTTT. Amino acids: CALGDHLRGYTDKLIF.